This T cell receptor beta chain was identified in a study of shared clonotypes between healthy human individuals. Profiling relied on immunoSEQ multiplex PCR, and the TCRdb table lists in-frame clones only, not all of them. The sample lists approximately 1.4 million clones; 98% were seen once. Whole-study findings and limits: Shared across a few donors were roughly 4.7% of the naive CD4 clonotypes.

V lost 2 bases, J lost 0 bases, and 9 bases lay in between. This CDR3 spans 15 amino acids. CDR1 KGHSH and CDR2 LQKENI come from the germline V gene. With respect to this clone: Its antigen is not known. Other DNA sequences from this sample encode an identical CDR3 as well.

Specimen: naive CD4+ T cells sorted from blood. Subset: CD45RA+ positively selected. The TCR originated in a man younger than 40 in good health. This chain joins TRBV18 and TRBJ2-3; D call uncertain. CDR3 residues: CASSPIGPSTDTQYF. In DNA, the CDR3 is TGTGCCAGCTCACCAATCGGACCGAGCACAGATACGCAGTATTTT. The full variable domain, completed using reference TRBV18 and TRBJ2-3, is NAGVMQNPRHLVRRRGQEARLRCSPMKGHSHVYWYRQLPEEGLKFMVYLQKENIIDESGMPKERFSAEFPKEGPSILRIQQVVRGDSAAYFCASSPIGPSTDTQYFGPGTRLTVL.